This T cell receptor beta chain was identified during a study of blood T cell repertoires in COVID-19. Overall study context: Material from acute and convalescent COVID-19 was sourced from the United States, Italy and Spain. Sources were T cells, B-cell-depleted T cells, or PBMCs; the material itself was cDNA or gDNA.

CDR3 length: 13 residues. Germline-derived CDR1 and CDR2 are MDHEN and SYDVKM. This clone was seen more than once but under ten times. As processed by the authors: Amplification with reference gene primers provided the estimates of nucleated cell counts. TCRdb's table, derived via immunoSEQ multiplex PCR, lists solely in-frame clones and lacks some. The V and J calls and clone size were taken over from that table, and D and trimming were inferred from the DNA. The sample shows over 250,000 clones, approximately 85% of them seen only once. This TCR was recovered from a woman aged 70-85 years with acute or convalescent COVID-19. The sample comprised peripheral blood. V is TRBV28 and J is TRBJ1-2, with unresolved D. The CDR3 bases are TGTGCTACTGGATGGACTGCCGCGGACGGCTACACCTTC. This sequence encodes CATGWTAADGYTF.